This is a list of T cell receptor beta chains from one sample in a study of vaccination and CD4 T cells after COVID-19. TCRdb fed the PCR reads into MiXCR, producing one record per CDR3 protein. The sample has some 7,000 distinct CDR3 sequences, about two fifths seen once. No antigens are known for them. Sequences were obtained from CD4+ T cells from blood, cultured in vitro. The receptors come from a human donor in good health. The CDR3 runs from the conserved cysteine through the conserved F or W. A D gene is named only where the DNA matches it firmly. Clone size is shown for a subset of rows, as once, few, many or a class of expanded clone.

j_call | d_call | cdr3_length | clone_size | v_call | cdr3_nt | cdr3_aa
TRBJ1-2 | NA | 14 | few | TRBV5-1 | TGCGCCAGCAGTTCTGGCACAGGAGCCTATGGCTACACCTTC | CASSSGTGAYGYTF
TRBJ2-7 | NA | 15 | once | TRBV7-9 | TGTGCCAGCAGCGTCAACGCAAAAGCGACCTACGAGCAGTACTTC | CASSVNAKATYEQYF
TRBJ2-2 | NA | 15 | NA | TRBV5-1 | TGCGCCAGCAGCTCGGACGGATCGAACACCGGGGAGCTGTTTTTT | CASSSDGSNTGELFF
TRBJ1-2 | NA | 15 | NA | TRBV7-9 | TGTGCCAGCATGCACCCCCTCGGGGGGTTCTATGGCTACACCTTC | CASMHPLGGFYGYTF
TRBJ2-5 | TRBD2 | 14 | medium-sized | TRBV20-1 | TGCAGTGCTAGACAAGCGGGGGGTAAGGAGACCCAGTACTTC | CSARQAGGKETQYF
TRBJ2-7 | TRBD2 | 16 | NA | TRBV4-2 | TGTGCCAGCAGCCTCGTAGCGGGGGGGGCCGCCGTGGAGCAGTACTTC | CASSLVAGGAAVEQYF
TRBJ2-6 | NA | 16 | few | TRBV29-1 | TGCAGCGTTGCCCGGGACGTAGACTCTGGGGCCAACGTCCTGACTTTC | CSVARDVDSGANVLTF
TRBJ1-5 | NA | 15 | NA | TRBV9 | TGTGCCAGCAGCGTAGGGGAGCTTAGCAATCAGCCCCAGCATTTT | CASSVGELSNQPQHF
TRBJ2-3 | TRBD2 | 17 | NA | TRBV27 | TGTGCCAGCAGTAACAGACTAGCGGGGGGGCGTTTAGATACGCAGTATTTT | CASSNRLAGGRLDTQYF
TRBJ2-1 | TRBD1 | 12 | NA | TRBV6-1 | TGTGCCAGCAGATCCTTACAGGGGGAGCAGTTCTTC | CASRSLQGEQFF
TRBJ1-3 | NA | 12 | NA | TRBV15 | TGTGCCACCAGCAGAGTTGACGGGTCCATATATTTT | CATSRVDGSIYF
TRBJ2-4 | NA | 16 | NA | TRBV6-5 | TGTGCCAGCAGTTACTCGAGTCGGGGGGCCAAAAACATTCAGTACTTC | CASSYSSRGAKNIQYF
TRBJ1-5 | NA | 12 | NA | TRBV10-2 | TGCGCCAGCAGCCAAACCAAACAGCCCCAGCATTTT | CASSQTKQPQHF
TRBJ2-1 | TRBD2 | 15 | NA | TRBV6-1 | TGTGCCAGCAGTGAAGGAGCGGGGGGCCGGAATGAGCAGTTCTTC | CASSEGAGGRNEQFF
TRBJ2-3 | NA | 14 | NA | TRBV7-6 | TGTGCCAGCAGAGGGGGGTTCGGCACAGATACGCAGTATTTT | CASRGGFGTDTQYF
TRBJ1-4 | NA | 12 | NA | TRBV6-2/TRBV6-3 | TGTGCCAGCAGTCCGGCAGATGAAAAACTGTTTTTT | CASSPADEKLFF
TRBJ1-1 | NA | 13 | few | TRBV2 | TGTGCCAGCAGTGAAGCCCACATCACTGAAGCTTTCTTT | CASSEAHITEAFF
TRBJ2-7 | NA | 16 | once | TRBV7-9 | TGTGCCAGCAGCAAAACGCGGAGAGGGGGAATCTACGAGCAGTACTTC | CASSKTRRGGIYEQYF
TRBJ2-5 | TRBD2 | 16 | NA | TRBV20-1 | TGCAGTGCTAGAGACCAGTTGCGGGGGGATCAAGAGACCCAGTACTTC | CSARDQLRGDQETQYF
TRBJ2-7 | NA | 14 | NA | TRBV20-1 | TGCAGTGCTAGGCGGGGCGGACTCTCCTACGAGCAGTACTTC | CSARRGGLSYEQYF
TRBJ1-1 | TRBD1 | 15 | few | TRBV6-1 | TGTGCCAGCAGTGCCCTCACAGGGGGTCCGCCTGAAGCTTTCTTT | CASSALTGGPPEAFF
TRBJ1-4 | NA | 13 | NA | TRBV11-1 | TGTGCCAGCAGCGCTCGGAGGAATGAAAAACTGTTTTTT | CASSARRNEKLFF
TRBJ1-5 | NA | 13 | few | TRBV20-1 | TGCAGTGCTAGAGTTCTGGGGAATCAGCCCCAGCATTTT | CSARVLGNQPQHF
TRBJ1-2 | NA | 12 | NA | TRBV20-1 | TGCAGTGCCAGGGATCACATCTATGGCTACACCTTC | CSARDHIYGYTF
TRBJ1-1 | NA | 12 | few | TRBV21-1 | TGTGCCAGCTTAACAGGGGAGGTTGAAGCTTTCTTT | CASLTGEVEAFF
TRBJ2-5 | NA | 11 | NA | TRBV2 | TGTGCCAGCAGTGAAGAATTGTCCCAGTACTTC | CASSEELSQYF
TRBJ1-6 | TRBD1 | 14 | NA | TRBV3-1 | TGTGCCAGCAGCCCGGGACAGCTAAATTCACCCCTCCACTTT | CASSPGQLNSPLHF
TRBJ2-5 | TRBD1 | 13 | NA | TRBV20-1 | TGCAGTGCTAGGACGGGACAGATGGAGACCCAGTACTTC | CSARTGQMETQYF
TRBJ1-2 | NA | 14 | NA | TRBV7-2 | TGTGCCAGCAGCCTCTATGGGGGTGACTATGGCTACACCTTC | CASSLYGGDYGYTF
TRBJ1-1 | TRBD1 | 14 | few | TRBV6-5 | TGTGCCAGCAGTTCGGACAGGACGAACACTGAAGCTTTCTTT | CASSSDRTNTEAFF
TRBJ1-1 | NA | 13 | large | TRBV10-1 | TGCGCCAGCAGTGAGACAGGGCTTACTGAAGCTTTCTTT | CASSETGLTEAFF
TRBJ2-1 | NA | 11 | few | TRBV6-5 | TGTGCCAGCAGTTATGATGGGGAGCAGTTCTTC | CASSYDGEQFF
TRBJ2-3 | TRBD2 | 16 | NA | TRBV7-3 | TGTGCCAGCAGCTCAGCCAGCGGGGGGGAGACAGATACGCAGTATTTT | CASSSASGGETDTQYF
TRBJ2-5 | TRBD2 | 18 | medium-sized | TRBV12-3/TRBV12-4 | TGTGCCAGCAGTTCCACCTGGGGTCTAGCGGGGGGGCTCGAGACCCAGTACTTC | CASSSTWGLAGGLETQYF
TRBJ1-6 | NA | 14 | NA | TRBV9 | TGTGCCAGCAGCGCCGGGAGACGGGATTCACCCCTCCACTTT | CASSAGRRDSPLHF
TRBJ2-5 | NA | 15 | few | TRBV7-9 | TGTGCCAGCAGCTTCCAGGGTGATCCAAAAGAGACCCAGTACTTC | CASSFQGDPKETQYF
TRBJ1-5 | NA | 14 | once | TRBV7-6 | TGTGCCAGCAGCCCAGTCGGGGACGATCAGCCCCAGCATTTT | CASSPVGDDQPQHF
TRBJ2-7 | TRBD1 | 13 | few | TRBV6-1 | TGTGCCGTCCAGGACAGGGGGACTTACGAGCAGTACTTC | CAVQDRGTYEQYF
TRBJ1-5 | NA | 14 | few | TRBV19 | TGTGCCAGTAGTGGGGGGACTAACAATCAGCCCCAGCATTTT | CASSGGTNNQPQHF
TRBJ2-3 | TRBD2 | 15 | few | TRBV20-1 | TGCAGTGCTAGGCGGGGCGGGGGGGGTGTAGATACGCAGTATTTT | CSARRGGGGVDTQYF
TRBJ2-5 | TRBD2 | 20 | NA | TRBV5-4 | TGTGCCAGCAGCCCTGGACTAGCGGGGGGGCTTAGGATGATTGGAGAGACCCAGTACTTC | CASSPGLAGGLRMIGETQYF
TRBJ1-1 | NA | 13 | NA | TRBV19 | TGTGCCAGTAGTATAGCCCGAAACACTGAAGCTTTCTTT | CASSIARNTEAFF
TRBJ2-1 | NA | 15 | once | TRBV7-3 | TGTGCCAGCAGCTTAGACCAGGGGGGGTACAATGAGCAGTTCTTC | CASSLDQGGYNEQFF
TRBJ1-6 | NA | 14 | few | TRBV12-3/TRBV12-4 | TGTGCCAGCAGTACCAACGGGAGGGATTCACCCCTCCACTTT | CASSTNGRDSPLHF
TRBJ2-3 | NA | 13 | medium-sized | TRBV6-1 | TGTGCCAGCAACCAGGGTCGAACAGATACGCAGTATTTT | CASNQGRTDTQYF
TRBJ1-1 | TRBD1 | 14 | few | TRBV5-8 | TGTGCCAGCACCGTCCGGGACAGGAACACTGAAGCTTTCTTT | CASTVRDRNTEAFF
TRBJ2-7 | NA | 14 | NA | TRBV9 | TGTGCCAGCAGCGTAGATTGGGGTCACTACGAGCAGTACTTC | CASSVDWGHYEQYF
TRBJ2-2 | NA | 15 | NA | TRBV7-9 | TGTGCCAGCACCTTAAATAGGGCGGGCACCGGGGAGCTGTTTTTT | CASTLNRAGTGELFF
TRBJ2-5 | NA | 15 | NA | TRBV5-1 | TGCGCCAGCAGCCGCTCAGACAGGACTGAAGAGACCCAGTACTTC | CASSRSDRTEETQYF
TRBJ1-2 | NA | 15 | few | TRBV6-5 | TGTGCCAGCAGCTACGGTGATCGACCTTACTATGGCTACACCTTC | CASSYGDRPYYGYTF
TRBJ2-3 | NA | 16 | once | TRBV20-1 | TGCAGTGCTAGAGATGGACGGGGGGCCTTCACAGATACGCAGTATTTT | CSARDGRGAFTDTQYF
TRBJ1-2 | NA | 13 | few | TRBV6-1 | TGTGCCAGCAGTGAAGAAATAGGGAGGTCCTACACCTTC | CASSEEIGRSYTF
TRBJ1-3 | NA | 15 | NA | TRBV7-8 | TGTGCCAGCAGCCCGGGACACGACTCTGGAAACACCATATATTTT | CASSPGHDSGNTIYF
TRBJ1-2 | NA | 15 | NA | TRBV6-1 | TGTGCCAGCAGCCAGAGGACAGCCTTGTCAGGTGGCTACACCTTC | CASSQRTALSGGYTF